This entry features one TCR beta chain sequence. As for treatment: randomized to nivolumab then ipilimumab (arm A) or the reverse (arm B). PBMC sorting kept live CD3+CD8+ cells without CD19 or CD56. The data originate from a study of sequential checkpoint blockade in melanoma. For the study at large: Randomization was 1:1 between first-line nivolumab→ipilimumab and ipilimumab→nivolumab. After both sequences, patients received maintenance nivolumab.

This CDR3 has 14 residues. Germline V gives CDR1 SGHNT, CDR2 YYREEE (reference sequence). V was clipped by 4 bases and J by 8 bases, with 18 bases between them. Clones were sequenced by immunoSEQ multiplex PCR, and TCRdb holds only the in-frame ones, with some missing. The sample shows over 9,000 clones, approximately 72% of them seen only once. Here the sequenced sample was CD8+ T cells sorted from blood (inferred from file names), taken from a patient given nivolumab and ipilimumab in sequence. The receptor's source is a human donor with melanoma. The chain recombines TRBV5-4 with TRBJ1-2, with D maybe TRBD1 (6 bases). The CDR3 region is CASSEIGGGPGYTF. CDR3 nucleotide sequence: TGTGCCAGCAGCGAAATAGGGGGAGGGCCAGGCTACACCTTC.